This T cell receptor (beta chain) was recovered during a study of T cell changes during pregnancy in multiple sclerosis. Sequencing was performed with immunoSEQ multiplex PCR; in TCRdb, only in-frame clones are kept and a portion is missing. The repertoire holds 70,000 to 75,000 clones, with roughly nine tenths as singletons. Germline V gene sequence: CDR1 SEHNR, CDR2 FQNEAQ (reference sequence). The V gene lost 5 bases and the J gene lost 3 bases, with 8 bases spanning the gap. This CDR3 contains 12 residues. The sequencing used peripheral blood, collected in the second trimester of pregnancy. The source of this sequence is a female donor in good health, enrolled as a control in a pregnancy study. This sequence joins TRBV7-9 and TRBJ2-7; D perhaps matches TRBD1 (6 bases). This CDR3 reads CASSRRGYEQYF. CDR3 bases: TGTGCCAGCAGCCGCAGGGGCTACGAGCAGTACTTC.